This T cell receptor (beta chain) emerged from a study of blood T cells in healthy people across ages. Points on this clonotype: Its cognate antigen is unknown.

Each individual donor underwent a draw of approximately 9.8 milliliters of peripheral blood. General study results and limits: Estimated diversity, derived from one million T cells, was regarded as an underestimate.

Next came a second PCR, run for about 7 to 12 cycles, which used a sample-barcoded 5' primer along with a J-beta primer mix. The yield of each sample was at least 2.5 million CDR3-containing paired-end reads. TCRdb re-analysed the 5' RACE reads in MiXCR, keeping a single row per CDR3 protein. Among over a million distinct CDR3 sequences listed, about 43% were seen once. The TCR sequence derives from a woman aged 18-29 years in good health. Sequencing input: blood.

CDR3 amino acids: CASSYEREGSYEQYF. In DNA form, the CDR3 reads TGTGCCAGCAGTTACGAGCGGGAGGGCTCCTACGAGCAGTACTTC. The gene calls are TRBV6-2 or TRBV6-3 and TRBJ2-7; 10 nucleotides agree with TRBD2. The germline V gene has CDR1 MNHEY and CDR2 SVGEGT. Trimming cost V 2 bases and J 0 bases; bases outside gene matches: 1. The CDR3 contains 15 residues.